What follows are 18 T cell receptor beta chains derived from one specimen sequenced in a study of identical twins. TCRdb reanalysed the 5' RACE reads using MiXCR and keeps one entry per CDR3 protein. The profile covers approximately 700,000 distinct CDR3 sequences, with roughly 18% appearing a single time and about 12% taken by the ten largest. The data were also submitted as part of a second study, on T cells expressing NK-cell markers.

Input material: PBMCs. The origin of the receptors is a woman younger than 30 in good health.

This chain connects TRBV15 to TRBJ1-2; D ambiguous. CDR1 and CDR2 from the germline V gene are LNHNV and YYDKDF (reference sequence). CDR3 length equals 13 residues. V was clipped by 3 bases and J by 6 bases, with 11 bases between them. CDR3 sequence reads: CATSSGGADGYTF. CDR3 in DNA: TGTGCCACCAGCAGCGGCGGCGCTGATGGCTACACCTTC.

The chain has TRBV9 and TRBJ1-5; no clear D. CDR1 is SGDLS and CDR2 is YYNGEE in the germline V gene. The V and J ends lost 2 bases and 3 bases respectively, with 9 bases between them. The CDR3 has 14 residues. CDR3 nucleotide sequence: TGTGCCAGCAGCGTTAGTTCCCTCAATCAGCCCCAGCATTTT. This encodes CASSVSSLNQPQHF.

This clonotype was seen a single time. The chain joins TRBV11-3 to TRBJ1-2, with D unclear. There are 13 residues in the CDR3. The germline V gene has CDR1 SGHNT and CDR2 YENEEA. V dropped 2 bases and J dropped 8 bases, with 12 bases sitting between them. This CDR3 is CASSLSGPLGYTF. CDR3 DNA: TGTGCCAGCAGCTTATCAGGACCCTTGGGCTACACCTTC.

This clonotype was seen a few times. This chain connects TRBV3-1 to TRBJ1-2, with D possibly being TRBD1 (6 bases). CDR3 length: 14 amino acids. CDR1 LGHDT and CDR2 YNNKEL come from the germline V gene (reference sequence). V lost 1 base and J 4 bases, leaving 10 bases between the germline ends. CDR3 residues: CASSQVGRGYGYTF. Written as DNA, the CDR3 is TGTGCCAGCAGCCAAGTCGGCAGGGGCTATGGCTACACCTTC.

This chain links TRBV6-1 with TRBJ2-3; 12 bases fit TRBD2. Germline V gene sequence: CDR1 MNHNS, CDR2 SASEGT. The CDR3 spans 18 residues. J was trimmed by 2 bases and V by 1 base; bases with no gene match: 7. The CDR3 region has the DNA TGTGCCAGCAGTGAAGGAAGGTCTAGCGGGGGGGCCACAGATACGCAGTATTTT. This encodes CASSEGRSSGGATDTQYF.

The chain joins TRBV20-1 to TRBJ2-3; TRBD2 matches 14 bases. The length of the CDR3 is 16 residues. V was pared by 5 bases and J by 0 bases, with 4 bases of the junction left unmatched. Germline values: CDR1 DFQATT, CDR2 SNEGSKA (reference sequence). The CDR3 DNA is TGCAGTGCTGGGACTAGCGGGAGAGGGAGCACAGATACGCAGTATTTT. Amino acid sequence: CSAGTSGRGSTDTQYF.

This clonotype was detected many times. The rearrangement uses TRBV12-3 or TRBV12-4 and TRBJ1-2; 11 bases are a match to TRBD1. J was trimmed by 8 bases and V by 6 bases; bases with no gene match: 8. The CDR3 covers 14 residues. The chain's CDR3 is CASRSRDRGEGYTF. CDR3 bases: TGTGCCAGCAGATCCCGGGACAGGGGGGAAGGCTACACCTTC.

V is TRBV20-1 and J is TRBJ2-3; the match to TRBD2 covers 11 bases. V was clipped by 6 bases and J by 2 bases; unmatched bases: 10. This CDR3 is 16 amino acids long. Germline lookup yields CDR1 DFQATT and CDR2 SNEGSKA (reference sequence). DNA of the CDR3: TGCAGTGCCCAATTCAGACTAGCGGGGAACACAGATACGCAGTATTTT. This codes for CSAQFRLAGNTDTQYF.

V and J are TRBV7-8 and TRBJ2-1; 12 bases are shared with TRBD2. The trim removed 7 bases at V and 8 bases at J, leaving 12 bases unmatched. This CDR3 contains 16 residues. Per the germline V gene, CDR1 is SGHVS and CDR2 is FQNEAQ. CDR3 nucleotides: TGTGCCAGCACCACCGCCATGACTAGCGGGAGCTATGAGCAGTTCTTC. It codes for CASTTAMTSGSYEQFF. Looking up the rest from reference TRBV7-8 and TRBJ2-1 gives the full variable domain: GAGVSQSPRYKVAKRGQDVALRCDPISGHVSLFWYQQALGQGPEFLTYFQNEAQLDKSGLPSDRFFAERPEGSVSTLKIQRTQQEDSAVYLCASTTAMTSGSYEQFFGPGTRLTVL.

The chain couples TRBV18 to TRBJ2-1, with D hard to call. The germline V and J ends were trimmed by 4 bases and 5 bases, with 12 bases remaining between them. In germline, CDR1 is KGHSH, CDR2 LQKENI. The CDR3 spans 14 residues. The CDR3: CASSHRATNNEQFF. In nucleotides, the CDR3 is TGTGCCAGCTCACACCGGGCGACCAACAATGAGCAGTTCTTC.

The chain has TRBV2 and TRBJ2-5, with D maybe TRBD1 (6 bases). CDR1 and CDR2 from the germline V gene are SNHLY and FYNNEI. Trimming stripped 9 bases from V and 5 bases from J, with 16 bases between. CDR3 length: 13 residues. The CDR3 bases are TGTGCCAGTAGACCCGGGACACGGGAGACCCAGTACTTC. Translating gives CASRPGTRETQYF. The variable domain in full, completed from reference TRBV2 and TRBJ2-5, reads EPEVTQTPSHQVTQMGQEVILRCVPISNHLYFYWYRQILGQKVEFLVSFYNNEISEKSEIFDDQFSVERPDGSNFTLKIRSTKLEDSAMYFCASRPGTRETQYFGPGTRLLVL.

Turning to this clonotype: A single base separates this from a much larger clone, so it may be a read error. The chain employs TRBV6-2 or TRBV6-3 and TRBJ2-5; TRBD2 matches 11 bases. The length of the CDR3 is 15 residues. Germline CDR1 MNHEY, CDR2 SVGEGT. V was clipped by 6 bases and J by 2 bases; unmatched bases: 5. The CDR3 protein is CASRKRLAGQETQYF. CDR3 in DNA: TGTGCCAGCAGAAAAAGACTAGCGGGGCAAGAGACCCAGTACTTC.

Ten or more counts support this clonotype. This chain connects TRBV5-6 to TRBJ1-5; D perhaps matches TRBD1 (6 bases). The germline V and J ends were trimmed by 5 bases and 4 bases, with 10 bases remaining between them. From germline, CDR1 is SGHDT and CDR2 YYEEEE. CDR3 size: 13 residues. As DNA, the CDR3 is TGTGCCAGCAGTTTTGACAGGAATCAGCCCCAGCATTTT. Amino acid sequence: CASSFDRNQPQHF.

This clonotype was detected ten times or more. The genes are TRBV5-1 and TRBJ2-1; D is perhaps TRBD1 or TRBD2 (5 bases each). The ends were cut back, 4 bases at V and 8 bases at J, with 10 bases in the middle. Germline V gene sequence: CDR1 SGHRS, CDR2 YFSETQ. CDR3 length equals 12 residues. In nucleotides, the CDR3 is TGCGCCAGCAGCCCCCTGGGGGATGAGCAGTTCTTC. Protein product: CASSPLGDEQFF. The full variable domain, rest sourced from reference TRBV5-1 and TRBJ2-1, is KAGVTQTPRYLIKTRGQQVTLSCSPISGHRSVSWYQQTPGQGLQFLFEYFSETQRNKGNFPGRFSGRQFSNSRSEMNVSTLELGDSALYLCASSPLGDEQFFGPGTRLTVL.

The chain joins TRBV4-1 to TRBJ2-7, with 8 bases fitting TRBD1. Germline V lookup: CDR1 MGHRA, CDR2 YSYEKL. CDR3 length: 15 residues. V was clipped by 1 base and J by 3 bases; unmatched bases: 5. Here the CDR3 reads CASSQGYGQGYEQYF. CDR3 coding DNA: TGCGCCAGCAGCCAAGGCTACGGACAGGGCTACGAGCAGTACTTC.

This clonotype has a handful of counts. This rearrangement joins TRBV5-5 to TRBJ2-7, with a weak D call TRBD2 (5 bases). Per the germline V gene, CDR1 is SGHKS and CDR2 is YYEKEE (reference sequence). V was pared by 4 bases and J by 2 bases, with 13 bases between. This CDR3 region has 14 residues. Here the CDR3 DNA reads TGTGCCAGCAGCGCAGTCGGACTTACCTACGAGCAGTACTTC. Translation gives CASSAVGLTYEQYF.

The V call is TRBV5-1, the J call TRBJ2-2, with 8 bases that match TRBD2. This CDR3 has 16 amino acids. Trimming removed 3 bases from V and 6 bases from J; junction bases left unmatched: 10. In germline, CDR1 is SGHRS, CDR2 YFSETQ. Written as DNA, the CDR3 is TGCGCCAGCAGCTCCATGACTAGCGAAACGGCCGGGGAGCTGTTTTTT. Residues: CASSSMTSETAGELFF.

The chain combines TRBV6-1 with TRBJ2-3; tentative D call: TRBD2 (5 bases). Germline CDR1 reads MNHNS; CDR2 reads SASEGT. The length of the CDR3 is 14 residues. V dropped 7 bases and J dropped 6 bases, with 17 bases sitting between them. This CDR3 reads CASKNGDSWDTQYF. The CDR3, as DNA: TGTGCCAGCAAAAACGGGGATAGTTGGGATACGCAGTATTTT.